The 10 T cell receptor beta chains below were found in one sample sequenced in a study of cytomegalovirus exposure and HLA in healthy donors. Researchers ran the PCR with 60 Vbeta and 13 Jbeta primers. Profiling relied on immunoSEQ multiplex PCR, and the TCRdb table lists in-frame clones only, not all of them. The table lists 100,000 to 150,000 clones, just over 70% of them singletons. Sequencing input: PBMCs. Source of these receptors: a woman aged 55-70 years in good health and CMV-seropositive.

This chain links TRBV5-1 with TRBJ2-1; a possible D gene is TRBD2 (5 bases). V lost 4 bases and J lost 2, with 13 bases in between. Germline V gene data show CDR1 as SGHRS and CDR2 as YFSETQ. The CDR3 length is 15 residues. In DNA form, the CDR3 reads TGCGCCAGCAGCGTCCAGGAGGCAGCCTACAATGAGCAGTTCTTC. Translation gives CASSVQEAAYNEQFF.

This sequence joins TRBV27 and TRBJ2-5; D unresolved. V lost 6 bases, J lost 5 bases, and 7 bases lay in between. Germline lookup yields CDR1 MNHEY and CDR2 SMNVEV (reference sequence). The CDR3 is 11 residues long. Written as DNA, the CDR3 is TGTGCCAGCAGACTACGTGAGACCCAGTACTTC. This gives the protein CASRLRETQYF.

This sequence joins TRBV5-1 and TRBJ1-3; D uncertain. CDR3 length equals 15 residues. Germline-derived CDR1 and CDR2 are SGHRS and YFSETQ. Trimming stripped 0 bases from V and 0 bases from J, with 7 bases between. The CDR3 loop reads CASSLAINSGNTIYF. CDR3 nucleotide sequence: TGCGCCAGCAGCTTGGCCATCAACTCTGGAAACACCATATATTTT.

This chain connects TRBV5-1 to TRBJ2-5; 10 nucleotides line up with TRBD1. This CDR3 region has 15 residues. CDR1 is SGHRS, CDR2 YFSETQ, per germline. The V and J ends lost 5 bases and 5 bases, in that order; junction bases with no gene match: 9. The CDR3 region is CASSSPGTGAETQYF. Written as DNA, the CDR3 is TGCGCCAGCAGTAGCCCCGGGACAGGGGCCGAGACCCAGTACTTC.

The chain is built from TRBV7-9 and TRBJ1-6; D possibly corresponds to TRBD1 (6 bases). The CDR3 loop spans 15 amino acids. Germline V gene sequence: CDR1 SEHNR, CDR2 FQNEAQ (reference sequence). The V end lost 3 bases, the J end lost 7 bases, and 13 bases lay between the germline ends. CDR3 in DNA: TGTGCCAGCAGCTTTGAGGGGGTGCGGAATTCACCCCTCCACTTT. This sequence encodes CASSFEGVRNSPLHF.

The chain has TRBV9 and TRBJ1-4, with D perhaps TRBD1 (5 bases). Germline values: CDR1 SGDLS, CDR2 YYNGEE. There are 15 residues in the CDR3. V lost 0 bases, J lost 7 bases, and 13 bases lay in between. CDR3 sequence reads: CASSVDRGGSEKLFF. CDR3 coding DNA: TGTGCCAGCAGCGTAGATAGGGGAGGGAGTGAAAAACTGTTTTTT. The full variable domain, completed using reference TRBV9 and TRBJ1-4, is DSGVTQTPKHLITATGQRVTLRCSPRSGDLSVYWYQQSLDQGLQFLIQYYNGEERAKGNILERFSAQQFPDLHSELNLSSLELGDSALYFCASSVDRGGSEKLFFGSGTQLSVL.

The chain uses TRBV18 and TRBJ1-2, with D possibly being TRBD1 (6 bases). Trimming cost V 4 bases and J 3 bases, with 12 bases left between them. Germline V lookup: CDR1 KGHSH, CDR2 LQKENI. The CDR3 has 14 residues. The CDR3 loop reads CASSQPGQDYGYTF. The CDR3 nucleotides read TGTGCCAGCTCACAGCCGGGACAAGACTATGGCTACACCTTC.

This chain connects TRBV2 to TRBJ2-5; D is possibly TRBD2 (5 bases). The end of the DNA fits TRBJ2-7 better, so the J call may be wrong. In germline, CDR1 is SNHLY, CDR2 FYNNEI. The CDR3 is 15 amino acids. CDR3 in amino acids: CASSDAGGYSYEQYF. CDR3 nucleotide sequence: TGTGCCAGCAGTGACGCGGGCGGCTACTCCTACGAGCAGTACTTC.

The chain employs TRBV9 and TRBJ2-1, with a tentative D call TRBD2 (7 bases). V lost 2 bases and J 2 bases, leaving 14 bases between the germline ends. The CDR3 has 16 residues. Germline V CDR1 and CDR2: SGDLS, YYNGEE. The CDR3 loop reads CASSVEGRGPYNEQFF. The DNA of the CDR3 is TGTGCCAGCAGCGTCGAGGGGCGGGGGCCCTACAATGAGCAGTTCTTC.

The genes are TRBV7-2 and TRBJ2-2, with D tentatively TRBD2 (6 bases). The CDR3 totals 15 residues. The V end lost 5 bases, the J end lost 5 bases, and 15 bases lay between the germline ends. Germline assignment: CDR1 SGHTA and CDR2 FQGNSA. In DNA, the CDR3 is TGTGCCAGCAGCCCCCCCGGGAGAGCGACCGGGGAGCTGTTTTTT. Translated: CASSPPGRATGELFF.